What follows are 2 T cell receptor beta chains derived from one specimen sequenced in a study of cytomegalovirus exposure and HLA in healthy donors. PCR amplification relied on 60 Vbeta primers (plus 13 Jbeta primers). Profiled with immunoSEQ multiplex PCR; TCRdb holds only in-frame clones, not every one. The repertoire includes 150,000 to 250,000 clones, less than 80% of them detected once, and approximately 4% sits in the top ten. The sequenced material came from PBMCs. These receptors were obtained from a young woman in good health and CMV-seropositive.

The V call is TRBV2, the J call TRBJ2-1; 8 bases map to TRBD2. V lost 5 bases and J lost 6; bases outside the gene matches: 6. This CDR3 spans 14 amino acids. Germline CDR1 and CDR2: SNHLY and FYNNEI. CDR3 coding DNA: TGTGCCAGCAGTCCGGAGGGGACTAGCAATGAGCAGTTCTTC. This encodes CASSPEGTSNEQFF. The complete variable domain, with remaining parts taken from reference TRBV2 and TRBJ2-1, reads EPEVTQTPSHQVTQMGQEVILRCVPISNHLYFYWYRQILGQKVEFLVSFYNNEISEKSEIFDDQFSVERPDGSNFTLKIRSTKLEDSAMYFCASSPEGTSNEQFFGPGTRLTVL.

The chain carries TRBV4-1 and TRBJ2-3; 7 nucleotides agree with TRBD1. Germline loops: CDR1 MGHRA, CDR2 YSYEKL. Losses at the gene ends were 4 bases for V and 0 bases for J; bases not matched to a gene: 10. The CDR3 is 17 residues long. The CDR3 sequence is CASSPTLGTESTDTQYF. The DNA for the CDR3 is TGCGCCAGCAGCCCTACCCTCGGGACAGAGAGCACAGATACGCAGTATTTT.